These 13 T cell receptor beta chains were all obtained from the same sample, sequenced in a study of blood T cell repertoires in COVID-19. TCRdb's table, derived via immunoSEQ multiplex PCR, lists solely in-frame clones and lacks some. The table shows 200,000 or so clones, with more than 75% occurring only once. The sample was peripheral blood. The receptors were gathered from a middle-aged man with active or convalescent COVID-19.

V is TRBV6-5 and J is TRBJ2-7, with 9 bases aligning to TRBD1. This CDR3 has 14 amino acids. With 6 bases clipped from V and 4 bases from J, the junction kept 7 bases outside the gene matches. Germline V gene data show CDR1 as MNHEY and CDR2 as SVGAGI. This CDR3 reads CASRGTGLVYEQYF. DNA for the CDR3: TGTGCCAGCAGAGGGACAGGGTTAGTTTACGAGCAGTACTTC.

The chain couples TRBV6-5 to TRBJ2-7; 11 nucleotides agree with TRBD2. Germline trimming cut 5 bases from V and 0 bases from J; bases unmatched to any gene: 3. This CDR3 is built from 15 residues. Germline lookup yields CDR1 MNHEY and CDR2 SVGAGI. CDR3 coding DNA: TGTGCCAGCAGTACTAGCGGGGGAACCTCCTACGAGCAGTACTTC. This encodes CASSTSGGTSYEQYF.

The chain employs TRBV6-5 and TRBJ1-2, with 7 nucleotides matching TRBD1. Trimming removed 5 bases from V and 7 bases from J; junction bases left unmatched: 7. The germline V gene encodes CDR1 MNHEY and CDR2 SVGAGI. The CDR3 sequence is 13 residues long. For the CDR3, the DNA is TGTGCCAGCAGTCCCGGCAGGGGGTTTGGCTACACCTTC. This sequence encodes CASSPGRGFGYTF.

The genes are TRBV9 and TRBJ2-5; 7 bases line up with TRBD1. The germline gives CDR1 SGDLS, CDR2 YYNGEE. V was pared by 4 bases and J by 0 bases, with 3 bases of the junction left unmatched. CDR3 size: 14 residues. CDR3 amino acids: CASSSGQHQETQYF. The CDR3 nucleotides are TGTGCCAGCAGCTCGGGACAGCACCAAGAGACCCAGTACTTC.

This chain joins TRBV18 and TRBJ1-1; 8 nucleotides align to TRBD1. The J segment lost 1 base and the V segment lost 6 bases, leaving 7 bases of the junction unmatched. This CDR3 region has 15 residues. CDR1 is KGHSH, CDR2 LQKENI, per germline. CDR3 bases: TGTGCCAGCTCCCCCTGGACAGGGAGGAACACTGAAGCTTTCTTT. Encoded protein: CASSPWTGRNTEAFF.

This clone came up once. The genes are TRBV9 and TRBJ2-3; 11 bases match TRBD1. The V and J ends lost 5 bases and 2 bases, in that order; junction bases with no gene match: 7. This CDR3 is built from 16 residues. Germline V gives CDR1 SGDLS, CDR2 YYNGEE. CDR3 sequence (DNA): TGTGCCAGCAGTGGGACAGGGGGGATCCTCACAGATACGCAGTATTTT. This translates into CASSGTGGILTDTQYF.

The V and J genes are TRBV2 and TRBJ1-5, with D uncertain. The CDR3 extends over 14 amino acids. Trimming stripped 2 bases from V and 3 bases from J, with 8 bases between. Germline V gene sequence: CDR1 SNHLY, CDR2 FYNNEI. DNA of the CDR3: TGTGCCAGCAGTGAACAAAGCCTCAATCAGCCCCAGCATTTT. It is translated as CASSEQSLNQPQHF.

The rearrangement joins TRBV27 to TRBJ2-7; 11 nucleotides align to TRBD1. The germline V gene encodes CDR1 MNHEY and CDR2 SMNVEV (reference sequence). CDR3 size: 14 residues. The V gene end was trimmed by 2 bases and the J gene end by 4 bases; junction bases not matched to a gene: 1. The CDR3 DNA is TGTGCCAGCAGTTTAGGGGACAGGGGGTACGAGCAGTACTTC. This gives the protein CASSLGDRGYEQYF.

J is TRBJ2-7 and V is TRBV10-2; 7 bases map to TRBD1. CDR3 size: 13 residues. Germline assignment: CDR1 WSHSY and CDR2 SAAADI. With 11 bases clipped from V and 0 bases from J, the junction kept 7 bases outside the gene matches. CDR3 region: CAPTRQGSYEQYF. The DNA of the CDR3 is TGCGCCCCCACTCGACAGGGCTCCTACGAGCAGTACTTC.

The V and J genes are TRBV5-1 and TRBJ2-1; no clear D gene. The V gene's germline CDR1 is SGHRS and CDR2 YFSETQ. The V and J ends lost 7 bases and 3 bases respectively, with 17 bases between them. The CDR3 extends over 15 amino acids. Here the CDR3 DNA reads TGCGCCAGCGGCATACGTGGGCCAAACTACAATGAGCAGTTCTTC. The encoded protein is CASGIRGPNYNEQFF. The variable domain in full, completed from reference TRBV5-1 and TRBJ2-1, reads KAGVTQTPRYLIKTRGQQVTLSCSPISGHRSVSWYQQTPGQGLQFLFEYFSETQRNKGNFPGRFSGRQFSNSRSEMNVSTLELGDSALYLCASGIRGPNYNEQFFGPGTRLTVL.

V and J are TRBV5-1 and TRBJ1-1; D perhaps matches TRBD1 (6 bases). Germline V lookup: CDR1 SGHRS, CDR2 YFSETQ. The V and J ends lost 2 bases and 6 bases respectively, with 14 bases between them. There are 14 residues in the CDR3. The CDR3: CASSFTGWDPEAFF. In DNA form, the CDR3 reads TGCGCCAGCAGCTTTACAGGGTGGGACCCTGAAGCTTTCTTT.

This sequence joins TRBV2 and TRBJ1-6; possibly TRBD1 for D (5 bases). The CDR3 contains 14 residues. The germline V gene has CDR1 SNHLY and CDR2 FYNNEI. The V and J ends lost 3 bases and 7 bases respectively, with 10 bases between them. The CDR3 loop is CASSDPRGNSPLHF. The CDR3 DNA follows: TGTGCCAGCAGTGATCCCCGGGGGAATTCACCCCTCCACTTT.

This chain connects TRBV4-1 to TRBJ1-5; D is undetermined. CDR1 MGHRA and CDR2 YSYEKL come from the germline V gene. CDR3 length equals 15 residues. The V and J ends lost 4 bases and 0 bases respectively, with 10 bases between them. CDR3 region: CASSLVGHSNQPQHF. The CDR3 bases are TGCGCCAGCAGCCTTGTGGGCCATAGCAATCAGCCCCAGCATTTT.